The rows below give T cell receptor beta chains drawn from one sample of a study of blood T cell repertoires in COVID-19. The protocol was immunoSEQ multiplex PCR, while the TCRdb copy is restricted to in-frame clones and leaves out a portion. Among some 270,000 clones, more than 80% were seen once, and the ten largest hold 4.1%. The sample taken for sequencing was PBMCs or T cells enriched from blood (not recorded which). These receptors originate from a woman in her 30s with acute COVID-19. CDR3s include the opening cysteine and the closing phenylalanine or tryptophan. The D gene is left open where the match is weak.

D: TRBD2
J: TRBJ2-7
V: TRBV7-9
CDR3: CASGTTRDYEQYF

D: TRBD1
J: TRBJ2-7
V: TRBV29-1
CDR3: CSAILIGTGITYEQYF

D: NA
J: TRBJ1-6
V: TRBV6-5
CDR3: CASRSRGSGDSPLHF

D: TRBD1
J: TRBJ1-2
V: TRBV6-5
CDR3: CASRPPTGDGYTF

D: TRBD2
J: TRBJ2-7
V: TRBV4-3
CDR3: CASSPQGGDEQYF

D: NA
J: TRBJ1-3
V: TRBV6-5
CDR3: CASSLIESSGNTIYF

D: TRBD2
J: TRBJ2-1
V: TRBV27
CDR3: CASSWGSGRAGEQFF

D: NA
J: TRBJ2-7
V: TRBV20-1
CDR3: CSARDLPSEVF

D: NA
J: TRBJ2-3
V: TRBV5-5
CDR3: CASRTNRAGTDTQYF

D: NA
J: TRBJ1-2
V: TRBV5-6
CDR3: CASSLKWQHGYTF

D: NA
J: TRBJ2-5
V: TRBV5-1
CDR3: CASSLPGETQYF

D: NA
J: TRBJ2-7
V: TRBV28
CDR3: CASSPIGGSYEQYF

D: NA
J: TRBJ2-3
V: TRBV19
CDR3: CASSPVPGTDTQYF

D: NA
J: TRBJ2-3
V: TRBV11-3
CDR3: CASSPSGSGTQYF

D: NA
J: TRBJ2-2
V: TRBV7-9
CDR3: CASESGEVNTGELFF

D: TRBD2
J: TRBJ2-3
V: TRBV7-8
CDR3: CASSFPGGTPGNTDTQYF

D: TRBD2
J: TRBJ2-7
V: TRBV11-2
CDR3: CASSLGLAGGLLEEQYF

D: NA
J: TRBJ2-3
V: TRBV29-1
CDR3: CSVDGAEPLTDTQYF

D: NA
J: TRBJ1-6
V: TRBV9
CDR3: CASSVESAGDSPLHF

D: NA
J: TRBJ1-1
V: TRBV5-4
CDR3: CASSWPFGGSNTEAFF

D: TRBD2
J: TRBJ2-7
V: TRBV6-1
CDR3: CASSETLWTGTSGRYYEQYF

D: NA
J: TRBJ2-2
V: TRBV9
CDR3: CASSPGLTPTGELFF

D: NA
J: TRBJ2-3
V: TRBV3-1/TRBV3-2
CDR3: CASSSTADTQYF